Described below is a single TCR beta chain sequence and its context. The antigen is unknown. Deep sequencing aimed at 1 in 200,000 to 1 in 1 million T cells' resolution. Profiling relied on immunoSEQ multiplex PCR, and the TCRdb table lists in-frame clones only, not all of them. The sample contains some 150,000 clones, 70% to 85% of which appear only once. The sample belongs to a study of cytotoxic CD8 clonotypes in ibrutinib-treated CLL. Looking at the study overall: The patients comprised some twelve relapsed/refractory and around 14 treatment-naive cases, about 18 IGHV unmutated. Study-wide points: Whereas clonality rose at ibrutinib response, it declined toward baseline at progression.

The V segment lost 2 bases and the J segment 4 bases; nucleotides outside the gene matches: 4. The length of the CDR3 is 14 residues. CDR1 and CDR2 from the germline V gene are SGHTS and YDEGEE. This chain uses TRBV5-8 with TRBJ1-2; TRBD1 matches 8 bases. Sequenced material: PBMCs, taken after 12 months of ibrutinib treatment. This receptor was taken from a human donor with chronic lymphocytic leukemia. The CDR3 nucleotides read TGTGCCAGCAGCTTCCCGACAGGGGCCTATGGCTACACCTTC. Amino acid sequence: CASSFPTGAYGYTF.